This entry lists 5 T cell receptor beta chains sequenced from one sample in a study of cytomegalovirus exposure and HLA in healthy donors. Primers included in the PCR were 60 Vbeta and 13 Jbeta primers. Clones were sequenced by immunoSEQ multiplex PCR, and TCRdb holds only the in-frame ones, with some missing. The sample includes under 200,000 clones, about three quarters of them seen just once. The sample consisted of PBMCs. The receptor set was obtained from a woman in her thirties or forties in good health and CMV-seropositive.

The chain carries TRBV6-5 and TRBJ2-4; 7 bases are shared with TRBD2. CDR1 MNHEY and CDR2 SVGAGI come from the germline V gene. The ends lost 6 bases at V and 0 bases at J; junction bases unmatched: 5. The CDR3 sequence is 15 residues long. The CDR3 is CASRGGGVAKNIQYF. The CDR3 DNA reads TGTGCCAGCAGAGGTGGGGGGGTAGCCAAAAACATTCAGTACTTC.

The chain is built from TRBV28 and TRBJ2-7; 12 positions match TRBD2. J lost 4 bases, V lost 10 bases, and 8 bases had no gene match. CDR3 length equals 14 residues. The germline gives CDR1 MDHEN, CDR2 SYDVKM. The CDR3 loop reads CATLTSGRLYEQYF. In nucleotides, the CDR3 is TGTGCCACCCTGACTAGCGGGAGATTATACGAGCAGTACTTC. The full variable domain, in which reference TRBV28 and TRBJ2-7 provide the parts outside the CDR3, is DVKVTQSSRYLVKRTGEKVFLECVQDMDHENMFWYRQDPGLGLRLIYFSYDVKMKEKGDIPEGYSVSREKKERFSLILESASTNQTSMYLCATLTSGRLYEQYFGPGTRLTVT.

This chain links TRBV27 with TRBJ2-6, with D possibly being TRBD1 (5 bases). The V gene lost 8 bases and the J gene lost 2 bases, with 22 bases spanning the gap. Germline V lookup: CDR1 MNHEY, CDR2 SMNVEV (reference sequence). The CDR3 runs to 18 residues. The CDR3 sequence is CASRRVRVSGTGANVLTF. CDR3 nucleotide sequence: TGTGCCAGCCGCAGAGTTAGGGTGTCAGGGACTGGGGCCAACGTCCTGACTTTC.

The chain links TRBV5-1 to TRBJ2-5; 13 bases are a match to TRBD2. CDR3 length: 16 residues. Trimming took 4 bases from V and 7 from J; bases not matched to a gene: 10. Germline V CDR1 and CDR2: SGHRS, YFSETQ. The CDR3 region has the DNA TGCGCCAGCAGCGCCGGGACTAGCGGGGTGACTGGGACCCAGTACTTC. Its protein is CASSAGTSGVTGTQYF. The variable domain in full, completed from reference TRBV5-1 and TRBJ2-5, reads KAGVTQTPRYLIKTRGQQVTLSCSPISGHRSVSWYQQTPGQGLQFLFEYFSETQRNKGNFPGRFSGRQFSNSRSEMNVSTLELGDSALYLCASSAGTSGVTGTQYFGPGTRLLVL.

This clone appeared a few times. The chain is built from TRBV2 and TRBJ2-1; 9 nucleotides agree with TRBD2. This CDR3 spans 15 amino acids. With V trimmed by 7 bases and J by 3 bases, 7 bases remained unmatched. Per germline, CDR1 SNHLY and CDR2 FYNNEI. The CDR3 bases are TGTGCCAGCAACAGCCAGCGGGGGGACTACAATGAGCAGTTCTTC. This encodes CASNSQRGDYNEQFF.